These T cell receptor beta chains were read from a single sample in a study of CD8+ T cells in alopecia areata. The assay was immunoSEQ multiplex PCR, and TCRdb's table has in-frame clones only and misses some. The table lists 150,000 to 190,000 clones, more than 45% of them singletons. The sample consisted of CD8+ T cells sorted from blood, taken at week 0. The origin of the receptors is a human donor with alopecia areata. Each CDR3 is given with its conserved first and last residue.

V,CDR3
TRBV7-3,CASSLISTDTQYF
TRBV4-1,CASSQTTDRSYEQYF
TRBV30,CAWRNGMSTEAFF
TRBV29-1,CSVDRSNTGELFF
TRBV6-6,CASSNMNTEAFF
TRBV29-1,CSVDVQGLDGYTF
TRBV5-1,CASSLDRETDTQYF
TRBV2,CASRGQGLLYYEQYF
TRBV2,CASSDRAATIYYGYTF
TRBV10-3,CAIQNRANEQYF
TRBV4-3,CASSNGGAGATYNEQFF
TRBV29-1,CSVGDGLNTEAFF
TRBV29-1,CSVPLGEGEAFF
TRBV29-1,CSVRSDNEQFF
TRBV9,CASSLSGLEETQYF
TRBV11-2,CASSSAKTEAFF
TRBV29-1,CSVLRTGRPYGYTF
TRBV6-5,CASNNREEQYF
TRBV7-9,CASSLAESGFEQYF
TRBV30,CAWSVLGGEAFF
TRBV29-1,CSVFGNEAFF
TRBV9,CASSRNTGELFF
TRBV30,CAWGVGVRNTEAFF
TRBV15,CATSSRNGGARNEQFF
TRBV13,CASSYGTGGNSPLHF
TRBV6-5,CASSLGGSWDEQYF
TRBV10-2,CASSEGSSSYEQYF
TRBV27,CASSLSRVETQYF
TRBV10-3,CAISETTERGKNIQYF
TRBV5-6,CASSLGDTGYEQYF
TRBV15,CATSLTNTEAFF
TRBV10-2,CASSEQGNNEQFF
TRBV5-6,CASSPVADADTQYF
TRBV7-2,CASSPLAGAFYEQYF
TRBV30,CAWSVRGNEQFF
TRBV5-6,CASSFAGGELFF
TRBV30,CAWRPTGSYEQYF
TRBV5-1,CASSSSQGSGKNIQYF
TRBV10-3,CAISESSGGANNEQFF
TRBV25-1,CASSGGRANEQFF
TRBV30,CAWSVGNEQYF
TRBV4-3,CASSQGLAADTQYF
TRBV29-1,CSVRDSLSYNEQFF
TRBV10-3,CAISTRTGKIYEQYF
TRBV13,CASSFRVMPDTQYF
TRBV27,CASSLFAGEGPYEQYF
TRBV11-3,CASKDYDANTGELFF
TRBV13,CASSLGGGNTEAFF
TRBV13,CASSSGTVNQPQHF